The present T cell receptor beta chain was sequenced within a study of blood T cell repertoires in COVID-19. This CDR3 is built from 13 residues. Per the germline V gene, CDR1 is GTSNPN and CDR2 is SVGIG (reference sequence). The germline V and J ends were trimmed by 2 bases and 4 bases, with 12 bases remaining between them. Data came from immunoSEQ multiplex PCR; TCRdb stores just in-frame clones and leaves some out. This table holds about 290,000 clones, about 85% found once. The receptor's source is a woman aged 45-65 years with active or convalescent COVID-19. The sample comprised peripheral blood. The chain is built from TRBV30 and TRBJ2-7; maybe TRBD1 (6 bases). The CDR3 nucleotides read TGTGCCTGGAGTTTGGACAGCAGATACGAGCAGTACTTC. Protein sequence: CAWSLDSRYEQYF.